This T cell receptor (beta chain) was recorded in a study of CD8+ T cells in alopecia areata. Findings and caveats of the study: Elevated clonality characterized lesional scalp relative to normal scalp, particularly in alopecia totalis/universalis.

RNA extraction was followed by reverse transcription into cDNA, which acted as the sequencing template. TCRdb's copy holds only in-frame clones and misses some; the assay was immunoSEQ multiplex PCR. The repertoire holds under 40,000 clones, with around 57% as singletons. CD4+ cells belonging to five or six patients, who were in the biomarker study, were further sorted into CD25+CD127- cells. Note on this clone: Antigen unknown.

Trimming removed 8 bases at V and 3 bases at J, with 21 bases between. CDR1 and CDR2 from the germline V gene are SGHRS and YFSETQ. The CDR3 length is 17 residues. The sample was CD4+ Tregs sorted from blood. The J gene is TRBJ2-6, the V gene TRBV5-1; D is perhaps TRBD1 (6 bases). The TCR comes from a human donor with alopecia areata. The CDR3 nucleotides read TGCGCCAGTTCGGACAGCCCGACCTTCTTTGGGGCCAACGTCCTGACTTTC. Translating it yields CASSDSPTFFGANVLTF.